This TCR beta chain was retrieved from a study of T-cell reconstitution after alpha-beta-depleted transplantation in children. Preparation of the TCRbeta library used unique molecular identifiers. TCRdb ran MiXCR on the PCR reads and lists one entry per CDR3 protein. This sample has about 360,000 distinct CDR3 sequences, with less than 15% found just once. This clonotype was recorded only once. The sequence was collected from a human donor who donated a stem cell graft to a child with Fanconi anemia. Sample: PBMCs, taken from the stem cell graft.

The CDR3, as DNA: TGTGCCAGCAGTTACATCCCGACCACTGAAGCTTTCTTT. It specifies CASSYIPTTEAFF. The chain has TRBV6-2 or TRBV6-3 and TRBJ1-1; no clear D. The ends were cut back, 2 bases at V and 4 bases at J, with 8 bases in the middle. The CDR3 contains 13 residues. In germline, CDR1 is MNHEY, CDR2 SVGEGT.